These T cell receptor delta chains were read from a single sample in a study of Vδ1+ human thymocytes. TCRdb re-processed the multiplex PCR reads via CATT. The table lists over 65,000 delta-chain clones, about 35% of them singletons. Source material: Vdelta1+ gamma-delta thymocytes from the thymus. These receptor sequences come from a boy in the first two years of life who had congenital heart surgery. CDR3s include the opening cysteine and the closing phenylalanine or tryptophan. A D gene is named only where the DNA matches it firmly. The size of a clone is reported for some rows only, either as once, few or many, or as a class for expanded clones.

abundance: medium-sized; v_gene: TRDV2; d_gene: NA; j_gene: TRDJ1; CDR3aa: CACDTGRGKLIF; CDR3nt: TGTGCCTGTGACACCGGTCGGGGGAAACTCATCTTT
abundance: NA; v_gene: TRDV1; d_gene: TRDD3; j_gene: TRDJ1; CDR3aa: CALGTFHGGGYIYTDKLIF; CDR3nt: TGTGCTCTTGGGACGTTCCACGGTGGGGGATACATTTACACCGATAAACTCATCTTT
abundance: many; v_gene: TRDV2; d_gene: TRDD3; j_gene: TRDJ1; CDR3aa: CACDTRALGDSKLIF; CDR3nt: TGTGCCTGTGACACGCGGGCACTGGGGGACTCTAAACTCATCTTT
abundance: NA; v_gene: TRDV1; d_gene: TRDD3; j_gene: TRDJ1; CDR3aa: CALGNSLLRLLGDTVPYTDKLIF; CDR3nt: TGTGCTCTTGGGAACTCCCTACTCAGGCTACTGGGGGATACGGTCCCATACACCGATAAACTCATCTTT
abundance: few; v_gene: TRDV1; d_gene: TRDD3; j_gene: TRDJ1; CDR3aa: CALGDDLAGGYCTDKLIF; CDR3nt: TGTGCTCTTGGGGACGACCTCGCTGGGGGATACTGCACCGATAAACTCATCTTT
abundance: NA; v_gene: TRDV1; d_gene: TRDD3; j_gene: TRDJ1; CDR3aa: CALGERLRGIYTDKLIF; CDR3nt: TGTGCTCTTGGGGAACGTCTTCGGGGGATATACACCGATAAACTCATCTTT
abundance: NA; v_gene: TRDV1; d_gene: NA; j_gene: TRDJ1; CDR3aa: CALGELWGAHTDKLIF; CDR3nt: TGTGCTCTTGGGGAACTATGGGGGGCTCACACCGATAAACTCATCTTT
abundance: NA; v_gene: TRDV1; d_gene: TRDD3; j_gene: TRDJ1; CDR3aa: CALGERPIPHWGIRGLIF; CDR3nt: TGTGCTCTTGGGGAACGACCTATCCCACACTGGGGGATACGGGGACTCATCTTT
abundance: once; v_gene: TRDV1; d_gene: TRDD3; j_gene: TRDJ1; CDR3aa: CALGEPRGSSRYWGILPTTDKLIF; CDR3nt: TGTGCTCTTGGGGAACCCCGGGGTTCCTCCCGATACTGGGGGATACTCCCTACGACCGATAAACTCATCTTT
abundance: few; v_gene: TRDV1; d_gene: NA; j_gene: TRDJ1; CDR3aa: CALGVIEETGVTDKLIF; CDR3nt: TGTGCTCTTGGTGTCATAGAGGAGACTGGAGTGACCGATAAACTCATCTTT
abundance: NA; v_gene: TRDV1; d_gene: NA; j_gene: TRDJ1; CDR3aa: CALGERCNGLTDKLIF; CDR3nt: TGTGCTCTTGGGGAACGGTGCAACGGGCTCACCGATAAACTCATCTTT
abundance: NA; v_gene: TRDV1; d_gene: NA; j_gene: TRDJ1; CDR3aa: CALGERWVIPPDTDKLIF; CDR3nt: TGTGCTCTTGGGGAAAGATGGGTCATCCCCCCGGACACCGATAAACTCATCTTT
abundance: few; v_gene: TRDV1; d_gene: TRDD3; j_gene: TRDJ1; CDR3aa: CALGELLTGDVLYTDKLIF; CDR3nt: TGTGCTCTTGGGGAACTCCTTACTGGGGATGTGCTGTACACCGATAAACTCATCTTT
abundance: NA; v_gene: TRDV1; d_gene: TRDD3; j_gene: TRDJ1; CDR3aa: CALGDPSCLPGGYVYTDKLIF; CDR3nt: TGTGCTCTTGGGGATCCCTCCTGCCTACCTGGGGGATACGTGTACACCGATAAACTCATCTTT
abundance: few; v_gene: TRDV1; d_gene: TRDD3; j_gene: TRDJ1; CDR3aa: CALVRLGGLGDYTDKLTF; CDR3nt: TGTGCTCTTGTGCGCCTAGGGGGACTGGGGGATTACACCGATAAACTCACCTTT
abundance: few; v_gene: TRDV1; d_gene: NA; j_gene: TRDJ1; CDR3aa: CALGLSDHPHRGPTGRYTDKLIF; CDR3nt: TGTGCTCTTGGGCTTTCAGATCATCCCCACCGGGGCCCTACTGGTAGGTACACCGATAAACTCATCTTT
abundance: NA; v_gene: TRDV1; d_gene: TRDD3; j_gene: TRDJ2; CDR3aa: CALGDQAGGSSLTAQLFF; CDR3nt: TGTGCTCTTGGGGACCAAGCTGGGGGTTCCTCTTTGACAGCACAACTCTTCTTT
abundance: few; v_gene: TRDV1; d_gene: TRDD3; j_gene: TRDJ1; CDR3aa: CALGEVLSVLQRPGGPIPTDKLIF; CDR3nt: TGTGCTCTTGGGGAAGTTTTGTCGGTCCTACAGAGACCTGGGGGACCCATCCCTACCGATAAACTCATCTTT
abundance: NA; v_gene: TRDV1; d_gene: NA; j_gene: TRDJ1; CDR3aa: CALGEQRFGWGPPCADKLIF; CDR3nt: TGTGCTCTTGGGGAACAAAGGTTTGGCTGGGGACCCCCCTGCGCCGATAAACTCATCTTT
abundance: NA; v_gene: TRDV1; d_gene: NA; j_gene: TRDJ1; CDR3aa: CALGESSLDFTDKLIF; CDR3nt: TGTGCTCTTGGGGAAAGCTCCCTAGACTTTACCGATAAACTCATCTTT
abundance: few; v_gene: TRDV1; d_gene: TRDD2; j_gene: TRDJ1; CDR3aa: CALGANIGLPGVADKLIF; CDR3nt: TGTGCTCTTGGGGCCAACATCGGCCTTCCTGGCGTAGCCGATAAACTCATCTTT
abundance: NA; v_gene: TRDV1; d_gene: NA; j_gene: TRDJ1; CDR3aa: CALGEPSFLLGIRGTDKLIF; CDR3nt: TGTGCTCTTGGGGAACCCTCCTTCCTACTCGGGATACGGGGGACCGATAAACTCATCTTT
abundance: NA; v_gene: TRDV1; d_gene: NA; j_gene: TRDJ1; CDR3aa: CALGELISPGDHGCWTDKLIF; CDR3nt: TGTGCTCTTGGGGAACTAATCTCCCCGGGGGACCACGGATGTTGGACCGATAAACTCATCTTT
abundance: NA; v_gene: TRDV1; d_gene: TRDD3; j_gene: TRDJ1; CDR3aa: CALGEPLSIAGGFGPSDKLIF; CDR3nt: TGTGCTCTTGGGGAACCGTTGTCCATTGCTGGGGGATTTGGTCCTTCCGATAAACTCATCTTT
abundance: NA; v_gene: TRDV2; d_gene: NA; j_gene: TRDJ1; CDR3aa: CASSSPDPADKLIF; CDR3nt: TGTGCCTCTTCTAGCCCTGATCCCGCCGATAAACTCATCTTT
abundance: NA; v_gene: TRDV1; d_gene: NA; j_gene: TRDJ1; CDR3aa: CALGNTPTDKLIF; CDR3nt: TGTGCTCTTGGAAACACACCCACCGATAAACTCATCTTT
abundance: NA; v_gene: TRDV2; d_gene: TRDD3; j_gene: TRDJ1; CDR3aa: CACATGGISTDKLIF; CDR3nt: TGTGCCTGTGCCACCGGGGGGATTAGTACCGATAAACTCATCTTT
abundance: NA; v_gene: TRDV1; d_gene: TRDD3; j_gene: TRDJ1; CDR3aa: CALGERPPLPGILPWGSGVKLIF; CDR3nt: TGTGCTCTTGGGGAAAGGCCACCCCTACCGGGGATACTCCCGTGGGGGTCGGGTGTTAAACTCATCTTT
abundance: few; v_gene: TRDV1; d_gene: TRDD3; j_gene: TRDJ1; CDR3aa: CALGKPTFRIREEESDKLIF; CDR3nt: TGTGCTCTTGGGAAACCTACGTTCAGGATACGCGAAGAAGAATCCGATAAACTCATCTTT
abundance: NA; v_gene: TRDV1; d_gene: NA; j_gene: TRDJ1; CDR3aa: CALGELSSYRTGGEYTDKLIF; CDR3nt: TGTGCTCTTGGGGAACTAAGTTCCTACCGTACTGGGGGCGAGTACACCGATAAACTCATCTTT
abundance: few; v_gene: TRDV2; d_gene: TRDD3; j_gene: TRDJ1; CDR3aa: CACDSPGGYLPRNKLIF; CDR3nt: TGTGCCTGTGACTCGCCTGGGGGATACCTTCCTAGGAATAAACTCATCTTT
abundance: NA; v_gene: TRDV1; d_gene: TRDD3; j_gene: TRDJ1; CDR3aa: CALGQKVVVLGDTREYDKLIF; CDR3nt: TGTGCTCTTGGGCAGAAGGTGGTCGTACTGGGGGATACGCGAGAATACGATAAACTCATCTTT
abundance: NA; v_gene: TRDV1; d_gene: NA; j_gene: TRDJ1; CDR3aa: CALGEPPRRSRYRPDKLIF; CDR3nt: TGTGCTCTTGGGGAACCCCCCCGGCGGTCGCGTTATCGCCCCGATAAACTCATCTTT
abundance: NA; v_gene: TRDV1; d_gene: TRDD3; j_gene: TRDJ1; CDR3aa: CALGESGFRVLGDKKLIF; CDR3nt: TGTGCTCTTGGGGAATCCGGCTTCAGGGTACTGGGGGATAAGAAACTCATCTTT
abundance: NA; v_gene: TRDV1; d_gene: NA; j_gene: TRDJ1; CDR3aa: CALGELPTTLGDGGKLIF; CDR3nt: TGTGCTCTTGGGGAGCTTCCTACCACACTGGGGGACGGAGGTAAACTCATCTTT
abundance: NA; v_gene: TRDV1; d_gene: NA; j_gene: TRDJ1; CDR3aa: CALGERGTSLPTGGTTQKLIF; CDR3nt: TGTGCTCTTGGGGAACGAGGGACTTCCCTTCCTACTGGGGGAACCACTCAGAAACTCATCTTT
abundance: NA; v_gene: TRDV1; d_gene: TRDD3; j_gene: TRDJ1; CDR3aa: CALATPSPYWGINTDKLIF; CDR3nt: TGTGCTCTTGCAACGCCTTCCCCGTACTGGGGGATAAACACCGATAAACTCATCTTT
abundance: few; v_gene: TRDV1; d_gene: NA; j_gene: TRDJ1; CDR3aa: CALGEVRSRLVYTDKLIF; CDR3nt: TGTGCTCTTGGGGAAGTCCGGTCTAGGCTCGTTTACACCGATAAACTCATCTTT
abundance: NA; v_gene: TRDV1; d_gene: TRDD3; j_gene: TRDJ1; CDR3aa: CALGGLGDGDPDKLIF; CDR3nt: TGTGCTCTTGGGGGACTGGGGGATGGTGACCCCGATAAACTCATCTTT
abundance: NA; v_gene: TRDV1; d_gene: TRDD3; j_gene: TRDJ1; CDR3aa: CALGSPNWGIFYTDKLIF; CDR3nt: TGTGCTCTTGGGTCTCCTAACTGGGGGATATTCTACACCGATAAACTCATCTTT
abundance: NA; v_gene: TRDV1; d_gene: NA; j_gene: TRDJ1; CDR3aa: CALGGQGGSSSVYTDKLIF; CDR3nt: TGTGCTCTTGGGGGACAAGGGGGTTCCTCCTCCGTCTACACCGATAAACTCATCTTT
abundance: NA; v_gene: TRDV1; d_gene: TRDD3; j_gene: TRDJ1; CDR3aa: CALGGPQFLRTGGPPYTDKLIF; CDR3nt: TGTGCTCTTGGGGGACCGCAATTCCTCCGTACTGGGGGCCCCCCGTACACCGATAAACTCATCTTT
abundance: NA; v_gene: TRDV1; d_gene: NA; j_gene: TRDJ1; CDR3aa: CALGELVVPVLAGGGPRLYTDKLIF; CDR3nt: TGTGCTCTTGGGGAACTCGTCGTCCCTGTACTGGCCGGGGGGGGCCCACGGTTGTACACCGATAAACTCATCTTT
abundance: NA; v_gene: TRDV1; d_gene: TRDD3; j_gene: TRDJ1; CDR3aa: CALGELSAVGWGTTDKLIF; CDR3nt: TGTGCTCTTGGGGAACTATCGGCCGTGGGCTGGGGGACCACCGATAAACTCATCTTT
abundance: NA; v_gene: TRDV1; d_gene: TRDD3; j_gene: TRDJ1; CDR3aa: CALGEKWSFLLLGDTRADKLIF; CDR3nt: TGTGCTCTTGGGGAAAAGTGGAGCTTCCTCTTACTGGGGGATACGCGGGCCGATAAACTCATCTTT
abundance: NA; v_gene: TRDV1; d_gene: NA; j_gene: TRDJ1; CDR3aa: CALGRWVEKCTDKLIF; CDR3nt: TGTGCTCTTGGGCGGTGGGTTGAGAAGTGCACCGATAAACTCATCTTT
abundance: NA; v_gene: TRDV1; d_gene: NA; j_gene: TRDJ1; CDR3aa: CALGGNFPTLAPWPGGESNVEELIF; CDR3nt: TGTGCTCTTGGGGGGAATTTCCCCACTCTAGCCCCGTGGCCGGGAGGGGAATCAAACGTTGAGGAACTCATCTTT
abundance: few; v_gene: TRDV1; d_gene: TRDD3; j_gene: TRDJ1; CDR3aa: CALGEPYAVLGKNHKLIF; CDR3nt: TGTGCTCTTGGGGAACCCTACGCAGTACTGGGGAAGAACCATAAACTCATCTTT
abundance: NA; v_gene: TRDV1; d_gene: NA; j_gene: TRDJ1; CDR3aa: CALGELSRLNLLKYTDKLIF; CDR3nt: TGTGCTCTTGGGGAACTCTCCAGGCTGAATCTACTGAAGTACACCGATAAACTCATCTTT